Sequencing of this T cell receptor (beta chain) was carried out in a study of T cells after yellow fever vaccination. In TCRdb, the 5' RACE reads were re-called with MiXCR into one record per CDR3 protein. The data hold under 250,000 distinct CDR3 sequences, with less than 9% observed a single time. Here the sequenced sample was CD4+ T cells sorted from PBMCs, taken 15 days after the yellow fever booster vaccination. The sequence was collected from a man under 40 who received the YFV17D yellow fever vaccine.

This CDR3 reads CASSTGLANGPKNIQYF. The CDR3 nucleotides read TGCGCCAGCAGCACAGGACTAGCGAACGGGCCCAAAAACATTCAGTACTTC. V is TRBV5-1 and J is TRBJ2-4; the match to TRBD2 covers 9 bases. V was pared by 4 bases and J by 2 bases, with 10 bases of the junction left unmatched. The CDR3 runs 17 residues. The V gene's germline CDR1 is SGHRS and CDR2 YFSETQ.